These T cell receptor beta chains were read from a single sample in a study of cytomegalovirus exposure and HLA in healthy donors. Produced via immunoSEQ multiplex PCR; TCRdb's table is partial and in-frame only. The table shows about 100,000 clones, with roughly 80% occurring only once. Sequenced: PBMCs. The receptors originated from a man aged 25-40 years in good health and CMV-seronegative. Each CDR3 is given with its conserved first and last residue. Fields, in order: V gene, clone size, J gene, D gene, CDR3 DNA, CDR3 protein. D genes are given only for firm matches. Size is omitted from some rows. Given values are once, few, many or a class for expanded clones.

TRBV12-5	-	TRBJ2-7	-	TGTGCTAGTAGCGAGGTCGGCATGAGCTCCTACGAGCAGTACTTC	CASSEVGMSSYEQYF
TRBV7-8	-	TRBJ1-2	-	TGTGCCAGCAGCCTAATAAGCCAGGGTCATGGCTACACCTTC	CASSLISQGHGYTF
TRBV6-5	-	TRBJ1-2	TRBD1	TGTGCCAGCAGTCCGGACAGGGGCTATGGCTACACCTTC	CASSPDRGYGYTF
TRBV6-6	few	TRBJ2-1	-	TGTGCCAGCAGTGCCGGGACTTACCGGACAAACAATGAGCAGTTCTTC	CASSAGTYRTNNEQFF
TRBV6-5	few	TRBJ1-3	TRBD1	TGTGCCAGCCGGGGGACAGGTGGAAACACCATATATTTT	CASRGTGGNTIYF
TRBV19	-	TRBJ1-6	-	TGTGCCAGTAGGGACGGGATTTCACCCCTCCACTTT	CASRDGISPLHF
TRBV9	-	TRBJ2-6	-	TGTGCCAGCAGCGTAGGGATGTTTAGGGGCTCTGGGGCCAACGTCCTGACTTTC	CASSVGMFRGSGANVLTF
TRBV5-1	-	TRBJ2-1	-	TGCGCCAGCAGCTTGGGTAGCGTAGGGAATGAGCAGTTCTTC	CASSLGSVGNEQFF
TRBV7-9	-	TRBJ1-4	TRBD1	TGTGCCAGCAGCCTCGGACAGGACGCAACTAATGAAAAACTGTTTTTT	CASSLGQDATNEKLFF
TRBV4-1	-	TRBJ2-1	-	TGCGCCAGCAGCCAAGGGTCCGGGACTCTCAGCTCCTACAATGAGCAGTTCTTC	CASSQGSGTLSSYNEQFF
TRBV2	-	TRBJ1-3	-	TGTGCCAGCAGTGTGGAGGATTCAAGGCCTGGAAACACCATATATTTT	CASSVEDSRPGNTIYF
TRBV7-2	once	TRBJ2-1	TRBD2	TGTGCCAGCAACCGAAAAGGGACTAGCGAGCCCAATGAGCAGTTCTTC	CASNRKGTSEPNEQFF
TRBV30	-	TRBJ2-2	TRBD1	TGTGCCTGGAGAGGGGGCGCGTCAAACGGGGAGCTGTTTTTT	CAWRGGASNGELFF
TRBV7-3	once	TRBJ2-7	TRBD1	TGTGCCAGCAGCGAAGCGACAGGGACCCCCAAGTACTTC	CASSEATGTPKYF
TRBV30	-	TRBJ1-1	-	TGTGCCTGGAGTTCAGACGACAGATCGGGCGAAGCTTTCTTT	CAWSSDDRSGEAFF
TRBV6-6	-	TRBJ1-6	-	TGTGCCAGCAGTTACCGGGACACCGATTCACCCCTCCACTTT	CASSYRDTDSPLHF
TRBV6-5	medium-sized	TRBJ2-6	-	TGTGCCAGCAGTCCTCAGGTATCTGGGGCCAACGTCCTGACTTTC	CASSPQVSGANVLTF
TRBV9	-	TRBJ1-6	-	TGTGCCAGCAGCGTGGGACTCGGGACCATGGATTCACCCCTCCACTTT	CASSVGLGTMDSPLHF
TRBV7-3	-	TRBJ2-3	TRBD1	TGTGCCAGCAGCTCCACAGGGGGCGAAGGAGATACGCAGTATTTT	CASSSTGGEGDTQYF
TRBV28	-	TRBJ2-5	-	TGTGCCAGCAGCGTCGGGACACCCCAGACCCAGTACTTC	CASSVGTPQTQYF
TRBV30	once	TRBJ2-2	-	TGTGCCTGGAGCGAGCGGGCTGAGGGAGACGGGGAGCTGTTTTTT	CAWSERAEGDGELFF
TRBV7-8	-	TRBJ2-1	TRBD2	TGTGCCAGCAGCTTAGGTCTAGCGGGAGTGAATGAGCAGTTCTTC	CASSLGLAGVNEQFF
TRBV4-2	-	TRBJ1-2	-	TGTGCCAGCAGCCGGTCAGGGGCGGCGGGCTACACCTTC	CASSRSGAAGYTF
TRBV7-9	-	TRBJ1-4	TRBD1	TGTGCCAGCAGCTCCTACAGGGGAACTAATGAAAAACTGTTTTTT	CASSSYRGTNEKLFF
TRBV6-4	many	TRBJ2-3	-	TGTGCCAGCAGTGCGAGCGGTGACACAGATACGCAGTATTTT	CASSASGDTDTQYF
TRBV30	-	TRBJ2-3	-	TGTGCCGGAATAGCGGATACTAGCACAGATACGCAGTATTTT	CAGIADTSTDTQYF
TRBV5-8	-	TRBJ1-5	TRBD1	TGTGCCAGCAGCTTGGACCTGGACAGGGTAAATCAGCCCCAGCATTTT	CASSLDLDRVNQPQHF
TRBV15	-	TRBJ2-3	-	TGTGCCACCAGCAGAGATCGTCTGTCAGAGGCCACGCAGTATTTT	CATSRDRLSEATQYF
TRBV6-5	-	TRBJ1-5	-	TGTGCCAGCAGTCTGACAGCGTATAGCAATCAGCCCCAGCATTTT	CASSLTAYSNQPQHF
TRBV29-1	-	TRBJ1-4	-	TGCAGCGTTGAGGGGGGACGGCGGAATGAAAAACTGTTTTTT	CSVEGGRRNEKLFF
TRBV28	-	TRBJ2-1	-	TGTGCCAGCAGTTCCCCGACAGACCGGACCTACAATGAGCAGTTCTTC	CASSSPTDRTYNEQFF
TRBV9	-	TRBJ2-3	-	TGTGCCAGCAGCGTAGGGAGAGCTGATACGCAGTATTTT	CASSVGRADTQYF
TRBV28	-	TRBJ2-4	-	TGTGCCAGCAGTTTAAGCAGGGTAGGAAACATTCAGTACTTC	CASSLSRVGNIQYF
TRBV4-2	-	TRBJ2-3	TRBD2	TGTGCCAGCCTCCGGACTAGCGGAAGCACAGATACGCAGTATTTT	CASLRTSGSTDTQYF
TRBV7-8	-	TRBJ1-2	-	TGTGCCACGGTCCGTAATTCCTATGGCTACACCTTC	CATVRNSYGYTF
TRBV11-2	-	TRBJ1-1	TRBD1	TGTGCCAGCACCCAGGGGGTCACTGAAGCTTTCTTT	CASTQGVTEAFF
TRBV28	-	TRBJ2-2	-	TGTGCCAGCAGTTACGGGGCAGGGGCGACCGGGGAGCTGTTTTTT	CASSYGAGATGELFF
TRBV30	-	TRBJ1-2	-	TGTGCCTGGATGGATCGACGGTGGGGGCCGTCTAACTATGGCTACACCTTC	CAWMDRRWGPSNYGYTF
TRBV4-2	-	TRBJ1-4	TRBD1	TGTGCCAGCAGCCAAGATTTACAGGGGAACGAAAAACTGTTTTTT	CASSQDLQGNEKLFF
TRBV28	-	TRBJ2-7	-	TGTGCCAGCACAGGAGGGGCCCGATCCGAGCAGTACTTC	CASTGGARSEQYF
TRBV4-1	-	TRBJ2-5	TRBD2	TGCGCCAGCAGCCAAGAATCTGGGACTAGCGGTTTACTTCGCCATGGGACCCAGTACTTC	CASSQESGTSGLLRHGTQYF
TRBV28	-	TRBJ2-1	-	TGTGCCAGCAGTTCCCAACTCAATGAGCAGTTCTTC	CASSSQLNEQFF
TRBV7-8	once	TRBJ1-2	TRBD1	TGTGCCAGCAGCCCACGGGACAGGGGGCTTGGCTACACCTTC	CASSPRDRGLGYTF
TRBV6-5	-	TRBJ2-1	TRBD2	TGTGCCAGCAGACGACTAGCCGTCTTAGAGCAGTTCTTC	CASRRLAVLEQFF
TRBV7-2	-	TRBJ2-1	TRBD2	TGTGCCAGCAGCTTACGAGCGGGAGTGTACAATGAGCAGTTCTTC	CASSLRAGVYNEQFF
TRBV11-2	-	TRBJ2-7	-	TGTGCCAGCAGCTTGGCGGACTTGATCGCGAACGGGGAGCAGTACTTC	CASSLADLIANGEQYF
TRBV5-1	-	TRBJ1-4	TRBD1	TGCGCCAGCAGCTTGGGCGGACAGGGGGGTGAAAAACTGTTTTTT	CASSLGGQGGEKLFF
TRBV4-1	few	TRBJ1-5	TRBD1	TGCGCCAGCAGCCATTCCGGACAGGGGGATCAGCCCCAGCATTTT	CASSHSGQGDQPQHF
TRBV13	once	TRBJ2-5	-	TGTGCCAGCACCTTTAGGGGTGGGGAGACCCAGTACTTC	CASTFRGGETQYF
TRBV7-9	-	TRBJ1-2	-	TGTGCCAGCAGCCCGCGGGGGGAGTCCTATGGCTACACCTTC	CASSPRGESYGYTF
TRBV28	-	TRBJ1-4	-	TGTGCCAGCAGTGGACTGTCCACTAATGAAAAACTGTTTTTT	CASSGLSTNEKLFF
TRBV28	-	TRBJ1-5	TRBD1	TGTGCCAGCAGTCAACAGGGGCCCCGAAATCAGCCCCAGCATTTT	CASSQQGPRNQPQHF
TRBV9	few	TRBJ2-1	-	TGTGCCAGCAGCGCCATACTAGACTACAATGAGCAGTTCTTC	CASSAILDYNEQFF
TRBV27	few	TRBJ1-2	-	TGTGCCAGCAGCCCTGGACAGAGAAACTATGGCTACACCTTC	CASSPGQRNYGYTF
TRBV7-9	-	TRBJ1-2	-	TGTGCCAGCAGCCCTATAAGGGGCAGGACAGACTATGGCTACACCTTC	CASSPIRGRTDYGYTF
TRBV27	-	TRBJ2-7	-	TGTGCCAGCAGCTTAAAACAGGGAGTACTAGAGCAGTACTTC	CASSLKQGVLEQYF
TRBV11-2	-	TRBJ2-3	TRBD2	TGTGCCAGCAGCGACCCTAGCGGGGGGGCAGATACGCAGTATTTT	CASSDPSGGADTQYF
TRBV5-1	-	TRBJ1-1	-	TGCGCCAGCAGCTTGAGGGGAATACAGACTGAAGCTTTCTTT	CASSLRGIQTEAFF
TRBV4-1	-	TRBJ2-7	-	TGCGCCAGCAGCCAAGATCCGGGGGAATACGAGCAGTACTTC	CASSQDPGEYEQYF
TRBV6-5	-	TRBJ2-4	TRBD1	TGTGCCAGCTCCAGGGGACAGGGGAACATTCAGTACTTC	CASSRGQGNIQYF